This TCR beta chain was recorded in a study of CD4 T cells in relation to SARS-CoV-2 and coronaviruses. Study details: Of the patients, 8 or 9 were male, a few female, two Hispanic. Crossreactive spike epitopes shared across donors were mapped to their HLA restriction. Points from the study as a whole: Samples before the pandemic and after infection were not matched within any donor.

Worth noting for this clone: Its antigen is not known.

Sequenced by immunoSEQ multiplex PCR; TCRdb stores in-frame clones only, minus some. The sample carries some 38,000 clones, 60% to 80% recorded once. From germline, CDR1 is MNHEY and CDR2 SVGAGI. The CDR3 is 13 amino acids. Trimming shortened V by 2 bases and J by 2 bases, and 7 bases separated the two germline ends. For 10 days, roughly 10^5 sorted CD4+ cells grew with T cell-depleted PBMCs and CEF. The chain uses TRBV6-5 and TRBJ2-7, with a tentative D call TRBD1 (6 bases). The sample taken for sequencing was memory CD4+ T cells from PBMCs, cultured in vitro. This clonotype was obtained from an adult with COVID-19. The CDR3 DNA reads TGTGCCAGCAGTTACGGGACAACCTACGAGCAGTACTTC. This sequence encodes CASSYGTTYEQYF.